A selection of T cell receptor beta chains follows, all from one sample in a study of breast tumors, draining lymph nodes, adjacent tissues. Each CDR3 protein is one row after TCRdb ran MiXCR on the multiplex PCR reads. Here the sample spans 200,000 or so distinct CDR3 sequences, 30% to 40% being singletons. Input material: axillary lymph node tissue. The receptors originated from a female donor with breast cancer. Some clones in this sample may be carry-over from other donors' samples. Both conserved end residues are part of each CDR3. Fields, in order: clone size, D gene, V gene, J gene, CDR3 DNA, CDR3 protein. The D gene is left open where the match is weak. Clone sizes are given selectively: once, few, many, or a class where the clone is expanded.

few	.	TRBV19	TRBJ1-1	TGTGCCAGTACCAATGGGGGCACCTACACTGAAGCTTTCTTT	CASTNGGTYTEAFF
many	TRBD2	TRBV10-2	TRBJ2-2	TGCGCCAGCAGTGAGACCGACCCGGCGGGGGGGACTAGAGCTTCCGGGGAGCTGTTTTTT	CASSETDPAGGTRASGELFF
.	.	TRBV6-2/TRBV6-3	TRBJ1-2	TGTGCCAGCAGACAAACTGGGACCGGTAACTATGGCTACACCTTC	CASRQTGTGNYGYTF
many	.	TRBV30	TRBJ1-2	TGTGCCTGGAGTGGCCCCCGGGTGTCTAACTATGGCTACACCTTC	CAWSGPRVSNYGYTF
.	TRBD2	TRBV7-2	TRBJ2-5	TGTGCCAGCAGTCATGAGGGGACTAGCGGGGGGGCTAAAGAGACCCAGTACTTC	CASSHEGTSGGAKETQYF
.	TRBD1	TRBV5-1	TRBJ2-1	TGCGCCAGCAGCTGGGACAGGCTCTACAACGAGCAGCTCTTC	CASSWDRLYNEQLF
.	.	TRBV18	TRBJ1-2	TGTGCCAGCTCCATTTCAGGGGCCCGCCCTACTAACTTTGGCTACACCTTC	CASSISGARPTNFGYTF
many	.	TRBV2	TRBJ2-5	TGTGCCAGCAGTGGAAACCGCCAAGAGACCCAGTACTTC	CASSGNRQETQYF
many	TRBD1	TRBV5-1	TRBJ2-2	TGCGCCAGCAGCCTTGGACAGGCCCAGAACACCGGGGAGCTGTTTTTT	CASSLGQAQNTGELFF
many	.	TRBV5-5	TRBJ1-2	TGTGCCAGCAGCTACAAGGGGTCCGGCTATGGCTACACCTTC	CASSYKGSGYGYTF
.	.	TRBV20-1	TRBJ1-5	TGCAGTGCTAGTGTCGACCCGGGTCAGCCCCAGCATTTT	CSASVDPGQPQHF
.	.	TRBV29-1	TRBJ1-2	TGCAGCGTTGATGACGGCTACACCTTC	CSVDDGYTF
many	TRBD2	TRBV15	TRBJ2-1	TGTGCCACCAGCAGAGATACTAGCGGGAGGGCCCTTTCCTACAATGAGCAGTTCTTC	CATSRDTSGRALSYNEQFF
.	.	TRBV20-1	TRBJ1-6	TGCAGTGCTATGGGTTGGGGTGGGACTAAGAATTCACCCCTCCACTTT	CSAMGWGGTKNSPLHF
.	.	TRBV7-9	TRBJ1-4	TGTGCCAGCAGCTCATTATCGGGAGATGAGGAAAAACTGTTTTTT	CASSSLSGDEEKLFF
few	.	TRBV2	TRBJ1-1	TGTGCCAGCGGCGCCGGGGGGGGCATCACTGAAGCTTTCTTT	CASGAGGGITEAFF
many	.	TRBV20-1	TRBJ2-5	TGCAGTGCTAGAGTGGAGGGACAGCAAGAGACCCAGTACTTC	CSARVEGQQETQYF
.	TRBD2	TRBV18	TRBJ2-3	TGTGCCAGCTCCCTTCGGACTAGCGGGAGTGCAGATACGCAGTATTTT	CASSLRTSGSADTQYF
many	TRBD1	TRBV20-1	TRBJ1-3	TGCAGTGCTCCAGCTCCGGGACAGGGATCCGGAAACACCATATATTTT	CSAPAPGQGSGNTIYF
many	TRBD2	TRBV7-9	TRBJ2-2	TGTGCCAGCAGCTCGACTAGCGGGGACACCGGGGAGCTGTTTTTT	CASSSTSGDTGELFF
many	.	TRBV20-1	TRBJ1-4	TGCAGTGCAGCGCGACGGCCTAATGAAAAACTGTTTTTT	CSAARRPNEKLFF